Below, one T cell receptor (beta chain) is given with its context. Its antigen remains unknown. The sample originates from a study of shared clonotypes between healthy human individuals. Study results and caveats: Clonotype sharing among donors, it was expected, would be affected by sequencing depth. What rarefaction showed was incomplete sorted-subset sequencing despite large depth.

The CDR3 extends over 15 amino acids. CDR1 is MNHEY and CDR2 is SMNVEV in the germline V gene (reference sequence). The germline V and J ends were trimmed by 3 bases and 4 bases, with 12 bases remaining between them. Every immunoSEQ plate was one replicate of a subset's evenly spread DNA. When replicate PCRs were run on sorted subsets, they used 200 to 250 ng DNA, about 31,000 T cell genomes. Here immunoSEQ multiplex PCR was the method, and the copy in TCRdb shows in-frame clones only, minus some. The sample lists about 1 million clones; about three quarters were seen once. The chain couples TRBV27 to TRBJ2-2, with D possibly TRBD2 on 7 matching bases. Sequencing was performed on memory CD4+ T cells sorted from blood. Subset defined: CD45RA-negative fraction. The sequence was collected from a man aged 18-30 years in good health. CDR3 nucleotides: TGTGCCAGCAGTTTCGGGGGGCGCATCACCGGGGAGCTGTTTTTT. Its translation is CASSFGGRITGELFF.